These 7 T cell receptor beta chains came from one sample sequenced in a study of PD-L1 blockade in urothelial cancer. The table came from immunoSEQ multiplex PCR; TCRdb's copy has only in-frame clones and leaves some out. The table records 46,000 or so clones, nearly 90% of them present only once. The material was PBMCs, obtained around atezolizumab (anti-PD-L1) treatment. These receptors were collected from a man aged 55 to 70 with urothelial cancer.

This clone was observed a single time. J is TRBJ2-1 and V is TRBV6-1, with TRBD1 matching over 8 bases. From germline, CDR1 is MNHNS and CDR2 SASEGT. V gave up 4 bases and J gave up 6 bases; unmatched junction bases: 5. The CDR3 spans 14 residues. CDR3 nucleotides: TGTGCCAGCAGTGGGCCGGGACAGGTCAATGAGCAGTTCTTC. Its translation: CASSGPGQVNEQFF.

V usage is TRBV30 and J usage is TRBJ2-5, with D possibly matching TRBD2 (6 bases). V dropped 4 bases and J dropped 4 bases, with 10 bases sitting between them. The germline V gene encodes CDR1 GTSNPN and CDR2 SVGIG (reference sequence). This CDR3 contains 12 residues. This CDR3 is CAWNGGRETQYF. CDR3 in DNA: TGTGCCTGGAATGGAGGGAGAGAGACCCAGTACTTC.

The V gene is TRBV11-3, the J gene TRBJ2-7; D might be TRBD2 (5 bases). CDR3 length: 14 amino acids. Germline CDR1 SGHNT, CDR2 YENEEA. V was shortened by 5 bases and J by 7 bases, with 18 bases between the two germline ends. The CDR3, as DNA: TGTGCCAGCAGCCCCGAGGGCCGCCCCGGGGAGCAGTACTTC. This translates into CASSPEGRPGEQYF. Full variable domain (outside the CDR3, taken from reference TRBV11-3 and TRBJ2-7): EAGVVQSPRYKIIEKKQPVAFWCNPISGHNTLYWYLQNLGQGPELLIRYENEEAVDDSQLPKDRFSAERLKGVDSTLKIQPAELGDSAVYLCASSPEGRPGEQYFGPGTRLTVT.

The rearrangement uses TRBV30 and TRBJ1-2, with D possibly being TRBD1 (5 bases). CDR3 size: 15 residues. Germline V gene data show CDR1 as GTSNPN and CDR2 as SVGIG (reference sequence). With 2 bases removed from V and 8 bases from J, the gap between germline ends came to 21 bases. The CDR3 DNA reads as TGTGCCTGGAGTCCAAATGCGTGGACATCCAGGGGCTACACCTTC. Translation: CAWSPNAWTSRGYTF. The full variable domain, completed using reference TRBV30 and TRBJ1-2, is SQTIHQWPATLVQPVGSPLSLECTVEGTSNPNLYWYRQAAGRGLQLLFYSVGIGQISSEVPQNLSASRPQDRQFILSSKKLLLSDSGFYLCAWSPNAWTSRGYTFGSGTRLTVV.

The V gene is TRBV30, the J gene TRBJ2-7; TRBD1 aligns across 9 bases. The CDR3 sequence is 19 residues long. Germline V gene sequence: CDR1 GTSNPN, CDR2 SVGIG (reference sequence). V shed 1 base and J 3 bases; nucleotides not matched to a gene: 19. The CDR3, as DNA: TGTGCCTGGAGTGAGGTGGCAGGGATGGTCGGGACAGGGATCTACGAGCAGTACTTC. It encodes CAWSEVAGMVGTGIYEQYF.

V is TRBV4-1 and J is TRBJ2-3; 10 nucleotides line up with TRBD2. The V gene's germline CDR1 is MGHRA and CDR2 YSYEKL. This CDR3 is built from 18 residues. The trim removed 2 bases at V and 1 base at J, leaving 9 bases unmatched. In DNA, the CDR3 is TGCGCCAGCAGCCAAAAGGGGGTTCTAGCGGGGGGCACAGATACGCAGTATTTT. The encoded protein is CASSQKGVLAGGTDTQYF.

The chain carries TRBV5-4 and TRBJ2-3; 10 bases are shared with TRBD2. The CDR3 has 17 amino acids. The V and J ends lost 5 bases and 0 bases, in that order; junction bases with no gene match: 9. CDR1 is SGHNT, CDR2 YYREEE, per germline (reference sequence). This chain's CDR3 is CASSKRTSGVSTDTQYF. In nucleotides, the CDR3 is TGTGCCAGCAGTAAAAGAACTAGCGGGGTTAGCACAGATACGCAGTATTTT.